The clone carrying this TCR beta chain was seen ten or more times. The data stem from a study of identical twins. Each CDR3 protein gets one entry after TCRdb re-called the 5' RACE reads with MiXCR. The sample yields 200,000 to 300,000 distinct CDR3 sequences, roughly 10% seen once. The CDR3 extends over 15 amino acids. The ends were cut back, 3 bases at V and 0 bases at J, with 12 bases in the middle. Germline V gives CDR1 SQVTM, CDR2 ANQGSEA. The clonotype originates from a man between 45 and 60 years old in good health. The sample was memory T cells sorted from blood. The J gene is TRBJ2-4, the V gene TRBV29-1; TRBD1 might be the D (5 bases). CDR3 in DNA: TGCAGCGTTGATGGTGGGGCCAAAGCCAAAAACATTCAGTACTTC. Translated, it gives CSVDGGAKAKNIQYF.